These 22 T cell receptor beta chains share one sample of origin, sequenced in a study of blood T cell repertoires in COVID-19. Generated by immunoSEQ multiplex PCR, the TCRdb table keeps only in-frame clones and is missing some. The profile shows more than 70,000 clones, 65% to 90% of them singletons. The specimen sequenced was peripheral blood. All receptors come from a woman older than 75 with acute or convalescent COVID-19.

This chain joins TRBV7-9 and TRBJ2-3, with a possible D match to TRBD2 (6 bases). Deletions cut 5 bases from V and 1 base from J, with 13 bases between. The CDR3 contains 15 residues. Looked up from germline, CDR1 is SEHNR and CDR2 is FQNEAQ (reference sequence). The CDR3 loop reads CASSHPGLGTDTQYF. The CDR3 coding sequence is TGTGCCAGCAGCCATCCGGGACTCGGCACAGATACGCAGTATTTT.

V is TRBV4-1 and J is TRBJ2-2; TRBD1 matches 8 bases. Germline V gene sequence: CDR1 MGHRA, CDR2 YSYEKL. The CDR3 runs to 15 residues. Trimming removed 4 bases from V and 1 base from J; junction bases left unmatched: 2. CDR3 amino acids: CASSRTGMNTGELFF. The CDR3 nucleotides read TGCGCCAGCAGCCGGACAGGGATGAACACCGGGGAGCTGTTTTTT.

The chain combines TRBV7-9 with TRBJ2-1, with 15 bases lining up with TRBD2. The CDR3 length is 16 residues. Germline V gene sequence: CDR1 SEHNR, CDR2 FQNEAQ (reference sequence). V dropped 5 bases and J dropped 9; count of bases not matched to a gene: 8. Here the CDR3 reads CASSTRTSGGAGEQFF. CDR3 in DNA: TGTGCCAGCAGCACAAGGACTAGCGGGGGGGCAGGTGAGCAGTTCTTC.

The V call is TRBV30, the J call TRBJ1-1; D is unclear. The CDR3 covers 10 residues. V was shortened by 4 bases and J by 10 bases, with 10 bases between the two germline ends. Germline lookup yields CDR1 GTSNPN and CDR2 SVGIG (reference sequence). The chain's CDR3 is CAWITGRAFF. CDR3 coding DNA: TGTGCCTGGATCACCGGGAGAGCTTTCTTT.

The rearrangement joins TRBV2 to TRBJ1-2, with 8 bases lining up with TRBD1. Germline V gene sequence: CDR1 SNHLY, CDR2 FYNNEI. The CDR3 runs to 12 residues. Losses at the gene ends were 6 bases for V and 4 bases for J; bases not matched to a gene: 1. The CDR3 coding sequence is TGTGCCAGCAGCGACAGGGGCTATGGCTACACCTTC. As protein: CASSDRGYGYTF.

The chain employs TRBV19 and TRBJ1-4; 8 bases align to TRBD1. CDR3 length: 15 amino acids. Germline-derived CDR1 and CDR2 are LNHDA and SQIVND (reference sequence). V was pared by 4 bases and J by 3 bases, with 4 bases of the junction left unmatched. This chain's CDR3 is CASSSQGAANEKLFF. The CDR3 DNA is TGTGCCAGTAGTAGCCAGGGGGCAGCTAATGAAAAACTGTTTTTT.

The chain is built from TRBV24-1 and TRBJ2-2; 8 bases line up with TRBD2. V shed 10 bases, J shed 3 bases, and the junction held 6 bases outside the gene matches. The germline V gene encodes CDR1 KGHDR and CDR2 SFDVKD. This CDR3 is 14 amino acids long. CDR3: CATKRGGDTGELFF. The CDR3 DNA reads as TGTGCCACTAAACGGGGGGGAGACACCGGGGAGCTGTTTTTT.

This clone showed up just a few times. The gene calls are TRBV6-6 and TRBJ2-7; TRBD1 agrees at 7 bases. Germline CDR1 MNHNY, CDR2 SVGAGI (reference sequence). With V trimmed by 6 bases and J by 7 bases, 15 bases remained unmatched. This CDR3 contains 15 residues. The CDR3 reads CASSHDGTATREQYF. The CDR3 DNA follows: TGTGCCAGCAGCCACGACGGGACAGCCACCCGGGAGCAGTACTTC.

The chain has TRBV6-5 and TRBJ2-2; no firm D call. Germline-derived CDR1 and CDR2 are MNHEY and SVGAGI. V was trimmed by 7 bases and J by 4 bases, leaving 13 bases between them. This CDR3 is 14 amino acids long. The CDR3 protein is CASIQFQVTGELFF. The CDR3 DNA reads TGTGCCAGCATCCAATTTCAGGTCACCGGGGAGCTGTTTTTT.

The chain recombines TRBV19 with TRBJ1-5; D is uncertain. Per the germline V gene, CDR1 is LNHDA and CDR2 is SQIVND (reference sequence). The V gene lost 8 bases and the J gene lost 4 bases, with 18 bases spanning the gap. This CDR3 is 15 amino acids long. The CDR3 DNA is TGTGCCAGTCGCGAGGGTTCCCAAAAGAATCAGCCCCAGCATTTT. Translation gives CASREGSQKNQPQHF.

The CDR3 DNA sequence: TGTGCCAGCAGCCAAGGCTTCCGGGCTAGCGGCCAAGAGACCCAGTACTTC. The encoded protein is CASSQGFRASGQETQYF. The chain combines TRBV3-1 (or the pseudogene TRBV3-2) with TRBJ2-5, with 7 bases lining up with TRBD2. J gave up 1 base and V 1 base, and 9 bases lay outside the gene matches. CDR1 is LGHDT, CDR2 YNNKEL, per germline (reference sequence). The CDR3 is made up of 17 amino acids.

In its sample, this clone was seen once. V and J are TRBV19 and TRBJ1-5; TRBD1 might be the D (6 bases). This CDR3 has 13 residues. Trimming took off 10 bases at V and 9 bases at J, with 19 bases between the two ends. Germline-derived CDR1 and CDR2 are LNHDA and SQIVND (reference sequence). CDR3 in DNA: TGTGCCACCAGGGGCTTTCCACAAGGGCCCCAGCATTTT. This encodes CATRGFPQGPQHF.

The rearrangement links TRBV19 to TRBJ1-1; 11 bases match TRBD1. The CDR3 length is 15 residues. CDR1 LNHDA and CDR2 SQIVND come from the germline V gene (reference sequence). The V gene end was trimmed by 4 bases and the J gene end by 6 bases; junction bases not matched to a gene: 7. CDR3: CASSTLGQGVPEAFF. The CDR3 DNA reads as TGTGCCAGTAGTACCCTGGGACAGGGGGTCCCTGAAGCTTTCTTT.

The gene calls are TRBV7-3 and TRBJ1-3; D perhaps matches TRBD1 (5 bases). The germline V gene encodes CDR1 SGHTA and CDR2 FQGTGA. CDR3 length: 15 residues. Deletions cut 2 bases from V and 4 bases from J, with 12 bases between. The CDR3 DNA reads TGTGCCAGCAGCTTACTGGCAGGGCTGGGAAACACCATATATTTT. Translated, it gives CASSLLAGLGNTIYF.

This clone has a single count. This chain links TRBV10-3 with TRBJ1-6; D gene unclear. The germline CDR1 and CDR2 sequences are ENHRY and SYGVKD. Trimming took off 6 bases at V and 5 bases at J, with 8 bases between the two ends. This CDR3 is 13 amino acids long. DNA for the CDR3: TGTGCCATCAGAGACAACGATAATTCACCCCTCCACTTT. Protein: CAIRDNDNSPLHF.

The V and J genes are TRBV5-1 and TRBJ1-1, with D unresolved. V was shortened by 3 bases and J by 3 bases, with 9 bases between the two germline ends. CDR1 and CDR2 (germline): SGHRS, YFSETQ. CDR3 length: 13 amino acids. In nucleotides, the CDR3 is TGCGCCAGCAGCTCCCATCGGGACACTGAAGCTTTCTTT. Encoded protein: CASSSHRDTEAFF.

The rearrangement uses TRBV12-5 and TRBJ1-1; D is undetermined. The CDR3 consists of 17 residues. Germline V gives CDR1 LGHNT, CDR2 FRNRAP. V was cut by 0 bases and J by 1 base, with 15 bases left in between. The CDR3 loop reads CASGLVLGRRTNTEAFF. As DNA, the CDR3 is TGTGCTAGTGGTTTGGTACTAGGGCGACGGACGAACACTGAAGCTTTCTTT. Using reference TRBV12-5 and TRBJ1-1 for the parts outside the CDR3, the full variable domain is DARVTQTPRHKVTEMGQEVTMRCQPILGHNTVFWYRQTMMQGLELLAYFRNRAPLDDSGMPKDRFSAEMPDATLATLKIQPSEPRDSAVYFCASGLVLGRRTNTEAFFGQGTRLTVV.

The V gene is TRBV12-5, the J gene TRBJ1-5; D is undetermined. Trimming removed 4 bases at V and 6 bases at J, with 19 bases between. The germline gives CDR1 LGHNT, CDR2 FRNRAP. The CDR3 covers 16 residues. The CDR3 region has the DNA TGTGCTAGTGGTTCCCCGGGTCCCTCGTACGGTCAGCCCCAGCATTTT. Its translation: CASGSPGPSYGQPQHF.

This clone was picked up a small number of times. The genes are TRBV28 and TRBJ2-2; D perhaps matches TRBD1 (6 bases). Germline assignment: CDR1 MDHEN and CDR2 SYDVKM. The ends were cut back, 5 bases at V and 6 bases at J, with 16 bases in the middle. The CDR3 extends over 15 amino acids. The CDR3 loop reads CASSRPGVRSGELFF. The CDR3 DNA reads TGTGCCAGCAGTCGTCCAGGGGTAAGGTCCGGGGAGCTGTTTTTT.

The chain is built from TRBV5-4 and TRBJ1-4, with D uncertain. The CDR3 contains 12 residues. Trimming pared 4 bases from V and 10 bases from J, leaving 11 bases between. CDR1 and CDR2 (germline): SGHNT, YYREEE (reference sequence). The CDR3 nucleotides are TGTGCCAGCAGCCCAGACCGGAGAAAACTGTTTTTT. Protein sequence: CASSPDRRKLFF.

The CDR3 loop is CASSQGTGTEAFF. Written as DNA, the CDR3 is TGTGCCAGCAGCCAAGGAACAGGGACTGAAGCTTTCTTT. The chain employs TRBV3-1 (or the pseudogene TRBV3-2) and TRBJ1-1; tentative D call: TRBD1 (6 bases). The germline V gene encodes CDR1 LGHDT and CDR2 YNNKEL (reference sequence). The CDR3 is 13 amino acids. V shed 1 base and J shed 5 bases, with 8 bases lying between them.

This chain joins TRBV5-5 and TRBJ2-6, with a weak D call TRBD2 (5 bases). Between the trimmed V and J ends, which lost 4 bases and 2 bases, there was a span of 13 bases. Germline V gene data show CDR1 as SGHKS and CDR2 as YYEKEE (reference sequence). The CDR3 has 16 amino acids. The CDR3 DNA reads TGTGCCAGCAGCCCTTCGATGAGGGCTGGGGCCAACGTCCTGACTTTC. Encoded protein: CASSPSMRAGANVLTF.